Each of the 9 T cell receptor beta chains below was sequenced from the same sample in a study of identical twins. TCRdb analysed the 5' RACE reads with MiXCR anew, one entry per CDR3 protein. The sample consists of around 680,000 distinct CDR3 sequences, 8.5% to 9% of them appearing once. The sample was also reused in another study, on yellow fever vaccine responses in identical twins.

The specimen sequenced was PBMCs. Receptors originate from a woman under 30 in good health.

The rearrangement links TRBV28 to TRBJ2-7, with D possibly matching TRBD2 (6 bases). CDR1 and CDR2 (germline): MDHEN, SYDVKM. CDR3 length: 14 amino acids. Between the trimmed V and J ends, which lost 8 bases and 4 bases, there was a span of 18 bases. The CDR3 bases are TGTGCCAGCCGGGACCAGGGACTGGGTTACGAGCAGTACTTC. It encodes CASRDQGLGYEQYF. Based on the CDR3 plus reference TRBV28 and TRBJ2-7, the full variable domain is DVKVTQSSRYLVKRTGEKVFLECVQDMDHENMFWYRQDPGLGLRLIYFSYDVKMKEKGDIPEGYSVSREKKERFSLILESASTNQTSMYLCASRDQGLGYEQYFGPGTRLTVT.

The sample holds a few counts of this clonotype. The chain is built from TRBV7-3 and TRBJ2-3, with D uncertain. The CDR3 loop spans 17 amino acids. The V gene's germline CDR1 is SGHTA and CDR2 FQGTGA. The V and J ends lost 5 bases and 2 bases respectively, with 20 bases between them. DNA of the CDR3: TGTGCCAGCAGCCCATTCGGTCTGGTCGGGCACACAGATACGCAGTATTTT. This translates into CASSPFGLVGHTDTQYF.

This clonotype was seen only a few times. V usage is TRBV7-2 and J usage is TRBJ1-1, with a tentative D call TRBD1 (6 bases). CDR1 is SGHTA, CDR2 FQGNSA, per germline. This CDR3 comprises 15 residues. V shed 3 bases and J shed 1 base, with 12 bases lying between them. The chain's CDR3 is CASSLGDTWNTEAFF. The DNA for the CDR3 is TGTGCCAGCAGCTTGGGGGACACCTGGAACACTGAAGCTTTCTTT.

This clonotype was counted between two and nine times. This sequence joins TRBV7-9 and TRBJ2-1; D is uncertain. V was clipped by 1 base and J by 5 bases, with 15 bases between them. Germline CDR1 reads SEHNR; CDR2 reads FQNEAQ (reference sequence). The length of the CDR3 is 16 residues. CDR3: CASSLEWGRSHNEQFF. Here the CDR3 DNA reads TGTGCCAGCAGCTTAGAGTGGGGTAGGTCCCACAATGAGCAGTTCTTC.

This clonotype showed up just a few times. The chain is built from TRBV18 and TRBJ1-4; maybe TRBD1 (6 bases). V dropped 8 bases and J dropped 8 bases, with 18 bases sitting between them. This CDR3 has 14 amino acids. The germline V gene has CDR1 KGHSH and CDR2 LQKENI. The CDR3 sequence is CASQEYRVPEKLFF. CDR3 bases: TGTGCCAGCCAGGAGTACAGGGTCCCGGAAAAACTGTTTTTT.

In its sample, this clonotype was seen once. The chain joins TRBV9 to TRBJ2-1; D gene uncertain. The length of the CDR3 is 14 residues. The V gene lost 4 bases and the J gene lost 2 bases, with 10 bases spanning the gap. CDR1 and CDR2 (germline): SGDLS, YYNGEE. CDR3 DNA sequence: TGTGCCAGCAGCACCCTACTCCCCTACAATGAGCAGTTCTTC. Protein: CASSTLLPYNEQFF. Together with reference TRBV9 and TRBJ2-1, the CDR3 gives the full variable domain: DSGVTQTPKHLITATGQRVTLRCSPRSGDLSVYWYQQSLDQGLQFLIQYYNGEERAKGNILERFSAQQFPDLHSELNLSSLELGDSALYFCASSTLLPYNEQFFGPGTRLTVL.

In this sample, this clonotype turned up a few times. The rearrangement links TRBV30 to TRBJ2-7, with a tentative D call TRBD1 (5 bases). Germline V gene lookup returns CDR1 GTSNPN and CDR2 SVGIG (reference sequence). V was shortened by 3 bases and J by 0 bases, with 9 bases between the two germline ends. CDR3 length equals 13 residues. The CDR3 sequence: CAWRAGLSYEQYF. The CDR3 DNA follows: TGTGCCTGGAGGGCAGGGCTCTCCTACGAGCAGTACTTC.

This clonotype occurred a few times. The V and J genes are TRBV29-1 and TRBJ1-1; 8 nucleotides line up with TRBD1. Germline-derived CDR1 and CDR2 are SQVTM and ANQGSEA. V was clipped by 4 bases and J by 1 base; unmatched bases: 11. This CDR3 is built from 16 residues. The CDR3 nucleotides are TGCAGCGTTGCTGGCTCCGGACAGGGCGGGAACACTGAAGCTTTCTTT. It encodes CSVAGSGQGGNTEAFF.

The rearrangement uses TRBV28 and TRBJ2-7; no definite D call. The V end lost 4 bases, the J end lost 0 bases, and 10 bases lay between the germline ends. This CDR3 has 14 residues. Germline V lookup: CDR1 MDHEN, CDR2 SYDVKM. The CDR3 nucleotides read TGTGCCAGCAGTTCGGGCCCGAGCTCCTACGAGCAGTACTTC. Translating it yields CASSSGPSSYEQYF.